The 8 T cell receptor beta chains reported below all come from one sample, sequenced in a study of T cells after yellow fever vaccination. Using its own MiXCR run on the 5' RACE reads, TCRdb lists one record per CDR3 protein. The data show roughly 160,000 distinct CDR3 sequences, about 7% seen once. Source: CD4+ T cells sorted from PBMCs, taken about 5 days after the first yellow fever vaccination. These receptors were obtained from a man younger than 35 who received the YFV17D yellow fever vaccine.

As regards this clonotype: A read error may explain this, as a much larger clone is one base away. The chain is built from TRBV20-1 and TRBJ1-4, with 7 nucleotides matching TRBD1. There are 16 residues in the CDR3. Germline lookup yields CDR1 DFQATT and CDR2 SNEGSKA (reference sequence). For the CDR3, the DNA is TGCTGTGCTAGATCCAGGACAGGCCTATTACATGAAAAACTGTTTTTT. Residues: CCARSRTGLLHEKLFF.

This clonotype showed up just a few times. The J gene is TRBJ1-2, the V gene TRBV4-2; 8 positions agree with TRBD1. Losses at the gene ends were 1 base for V and 2 bases for J; bases not matched to a gene: 3. The CDR3 has 15 residues. The germline CDR1 and CDR2 sequences are LGHNA and YNFKEQ. The CDR3, as DNA: TGTGCCAGCAGCCAAGCCTGGACAGGGAACTATGGCTACACCTTC. As protein: CASSQAWTGNYGYTF.

This clonotype occurred many times. The chain links TRBV20-1 to TRBJ2-7; 8 bases match TRBD1. Germline V lookup: CDR1 DFQATT, CDR2 SNEGSKA (reference sequence). The V gene end was trimmed by 4 bases and the J gene end by 9 bases; junction bases not matched to a gene: 14. This CDR3 contains 14 residues. The CDR3 loop is CSATTQGGNWRQYV. DNA of the CDR3: TGCAGTGCTACAACACAGGGGGGCAACTGGAGGCAGTACGTC.

CDR3 protein: CASSRGLLAANEQFF. CDR3 DNA: TGCGCCAGCAGCCGAGGACTCCTGGCGGCAAATGAGCAGTTCTTC. The chain combines TRBV4-3 with TRBJ2-1; possibly TRBD2 for D (5 bases). Germline lookup yields CDR1 LGHNA and CDR2 YSLEER. The CDR3 covers 15 residues. Trimming pared 4 bases from V and 7 bases from J, leaving 17 bases between.

This clonotype was seen at least ten times. The chain recombines TRBV20-1 with TRBJ2-6; no definite D call. Per germline, CDR1 DFQATT and CDR2 SNEGSKA (reference sequence). V was pared by 5 bases and J by 0 bases, with 8 bases between. This CDR3 comprises 14 residues. CDR3 region: CSASVYSGANVLTF. The DNA for the CDR3 is TGCAGTGCTTCTGTTTACTCTGGGGCCAACGTCCTGACTTTC.

Written as DNA, the CDR3 is TGTGCCAGCGGACTAGCGCTATACGAGCAGTACGTC. Translating gives CASGLALYEQYV. The rearrangement links TRBV28 to TRBJ2-7; 9 bases match TRBD2. Germline CDR1 reads MDHEN; CDR2 reads SYDVKM. CDR3 length: 12 amino acids. The J segment lost 4 bases and the V segment lost 8 bases, leaving 3 bases of the junction unmatched.

There are a few counts of this clonotype. V usage is TRBV6-5 and J usage is TRBJ1-6, with TRBD1 as a possible D gene (6 bases). The CDR3 runs 16 residues. Trimming shortened V by 0 bases and J by 10 bases, and 16 bases separated the two germline ends. Germline V lookup: CDR1 MNHEY, CDR2 SVGAGI. CDR3 loop: CASSYSRSGQGSPLHF. DNA of the CDR3: TGTGCCAGCAGTTACTCGAGGTCGGGGCAGGGGTCACCCCTCCACTTT.

This clonotype was found many times. The chain is built from TRBV7-2 and TRBJ2-2; 7 bases agree with TRBD1. The CDR3 is 13 residues long. V lost 5 bases and J lost 12; bases outside the gene matches: 9. The germline gives CDR1 SGHTA, CDR2 FQGNSA. The CDR3 sequence is CASSIYRGEQLFF. The CDR3 DNA follows: TGTGCCAGCAGCATATACAGGGGTGAACAGCTGTTTTTT.